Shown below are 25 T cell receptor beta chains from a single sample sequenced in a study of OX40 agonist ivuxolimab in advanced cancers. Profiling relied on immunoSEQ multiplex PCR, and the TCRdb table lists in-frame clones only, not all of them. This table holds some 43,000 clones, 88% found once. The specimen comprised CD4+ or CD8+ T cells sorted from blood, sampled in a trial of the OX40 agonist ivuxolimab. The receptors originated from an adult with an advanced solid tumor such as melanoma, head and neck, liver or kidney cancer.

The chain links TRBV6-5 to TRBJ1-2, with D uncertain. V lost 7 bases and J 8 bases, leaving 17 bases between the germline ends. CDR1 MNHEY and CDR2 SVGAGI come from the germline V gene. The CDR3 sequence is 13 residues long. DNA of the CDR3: TGTGCCAGCAAAGCGTCGGGCCGAGAGGGCTACACCTTC. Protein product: CASKASGREGYTF.

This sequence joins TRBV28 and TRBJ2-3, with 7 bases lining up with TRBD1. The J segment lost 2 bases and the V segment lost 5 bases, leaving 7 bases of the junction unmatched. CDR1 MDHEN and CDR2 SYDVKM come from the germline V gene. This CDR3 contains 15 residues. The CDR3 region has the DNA TGTGCCAGCAGTACCGGACAGGCGCCCACAGATACGCAGTATTTT. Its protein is CASSTGQAPTDTQYF.

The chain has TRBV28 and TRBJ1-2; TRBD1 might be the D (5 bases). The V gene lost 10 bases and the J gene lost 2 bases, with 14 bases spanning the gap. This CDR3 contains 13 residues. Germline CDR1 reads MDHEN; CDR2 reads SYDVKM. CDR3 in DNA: TGTGCCACTAAAAGACAGAACAACTATGGCTACACCTTC. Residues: CATKRQNNYGYTF.

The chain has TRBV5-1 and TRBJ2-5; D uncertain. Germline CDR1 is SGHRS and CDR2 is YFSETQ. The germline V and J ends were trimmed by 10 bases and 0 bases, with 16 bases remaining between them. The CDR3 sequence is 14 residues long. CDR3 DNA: TGCGCCTCCTCAATGCCGTTGTACCAAGAGACCCAGTACTTC. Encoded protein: CASSMPLYQETQYF.

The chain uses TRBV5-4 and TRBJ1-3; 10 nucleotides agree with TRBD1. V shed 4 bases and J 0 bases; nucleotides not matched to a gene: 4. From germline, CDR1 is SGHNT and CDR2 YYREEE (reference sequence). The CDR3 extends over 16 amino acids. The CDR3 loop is CASSPRDRGSGNTIYF. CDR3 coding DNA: TGTGCCAGCAGCCCCCGGGACAGGGGCTCTGGAAACACCATATATTTT.

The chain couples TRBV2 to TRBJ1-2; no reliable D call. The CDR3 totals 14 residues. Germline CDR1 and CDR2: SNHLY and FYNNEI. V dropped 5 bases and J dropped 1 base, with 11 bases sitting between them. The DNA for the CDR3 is TGTGCCAGCAGTTCTACACAGATTAACTATGGCTACACCTTC. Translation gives CASSSTQINYGYTF.

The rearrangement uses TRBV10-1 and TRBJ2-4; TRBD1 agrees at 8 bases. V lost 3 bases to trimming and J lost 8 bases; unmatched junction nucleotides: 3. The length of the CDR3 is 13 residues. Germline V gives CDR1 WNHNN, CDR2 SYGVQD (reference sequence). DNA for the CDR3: TGCGCCAGCAGTGACGGACAGGGAGACATTCAGTACTTC. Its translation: CASSDGQGDIQYF.

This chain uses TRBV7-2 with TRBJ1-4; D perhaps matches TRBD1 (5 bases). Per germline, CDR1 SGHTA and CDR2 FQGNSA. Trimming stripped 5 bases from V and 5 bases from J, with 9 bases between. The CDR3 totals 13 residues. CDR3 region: CASSPGPNEKLFF. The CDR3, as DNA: TGTGCCAGCAGCCCGGGGCCAAATGAAAAACTGTTTTTT.

In DNA, the CDR3 is TGTGCCAGTAGACCCGGGACAGACTACGAGCAGTACTTC. It codes for CASRPGTDYEQYF. The chain employs TRBV19 and TRBJ2-7; 7 bases agree with TRBD1. Per the germline V gene, CDR1 is LNHDA and CDR2 is SQIVND (reference sequence). The CDR3 contains 13 residues. J gave up 3 bases and V 6 bases, and 5 bases lay outside the gene matches.

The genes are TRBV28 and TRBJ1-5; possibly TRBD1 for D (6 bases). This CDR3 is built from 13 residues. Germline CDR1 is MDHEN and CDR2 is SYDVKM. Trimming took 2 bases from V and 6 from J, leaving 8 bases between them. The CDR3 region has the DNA TGTGCCAGCAGTTTAAGGGGGGGTCAGCCCCAGCATTTT. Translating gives CASSLRGGQPQHF.

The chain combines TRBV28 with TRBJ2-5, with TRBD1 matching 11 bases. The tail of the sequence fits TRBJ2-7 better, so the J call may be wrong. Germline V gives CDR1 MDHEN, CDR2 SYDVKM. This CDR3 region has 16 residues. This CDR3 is CASSSPGTGGGDEQYF. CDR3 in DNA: TGTGCCAGCAGTTCACCCGGGACAGGGGGTGGGGACGAGCAGTACTTC.

CDR3 sequence: CASSLEQTSYNEQFF. In nucleotides, the CDR3 is TGCGCCAGCAGCTTGGAACAGACTAGCTACAATGAGCAGTTCTTC. The rearrangement links TRBV5-1 to TRBJ2-1, with D possibly being TRBD2 (6 bases). Germline values: CDR1 SGHRS, CDR2 YFSETQ. V dropped 0 bases and J dropped 3 bases, with 10 bases sitting between them. The CDR3 loop spans 15 amino acids. Combining the CDR3 with reference TRBV5-1 and TRBJ2-1 gives the whole variable domain KAGVTQTPRYLIKTRGQQVTLSCSPISGHRSVSWYQQTPGQGLQFLFEYFSETQRNKGNFPGRFSGRQFSNSRSEMNVSTLELGDSALYLCASSLEQTSYNEQFFGPGTRLTVL.

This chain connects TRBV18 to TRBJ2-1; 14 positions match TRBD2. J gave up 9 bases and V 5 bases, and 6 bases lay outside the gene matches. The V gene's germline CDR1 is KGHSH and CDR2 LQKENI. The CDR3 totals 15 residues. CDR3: CASSTGLAGEGEQFF. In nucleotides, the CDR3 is TGTGCCAGCTCAACGGGACTAGCGGGAGAAGGTGAGCAGTTCTTC.

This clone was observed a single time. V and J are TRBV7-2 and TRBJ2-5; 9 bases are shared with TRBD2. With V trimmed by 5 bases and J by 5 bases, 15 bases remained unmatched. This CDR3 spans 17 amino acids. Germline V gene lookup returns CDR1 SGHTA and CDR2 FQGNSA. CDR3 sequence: CASSPPSAGGAGETQYF. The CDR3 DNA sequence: TGTGCCAGCAGCCCCCCGAGTGCGGGGGGGGCCGGGGAGACCCAGTACTTC.

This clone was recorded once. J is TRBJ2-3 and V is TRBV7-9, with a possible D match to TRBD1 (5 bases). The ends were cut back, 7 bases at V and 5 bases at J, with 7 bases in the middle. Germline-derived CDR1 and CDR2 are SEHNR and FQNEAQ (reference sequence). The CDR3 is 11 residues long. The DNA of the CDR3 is TGTGCCAGCACCCAGGGAGATACGCAGTATTTT. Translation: CASTQGDTQYF.

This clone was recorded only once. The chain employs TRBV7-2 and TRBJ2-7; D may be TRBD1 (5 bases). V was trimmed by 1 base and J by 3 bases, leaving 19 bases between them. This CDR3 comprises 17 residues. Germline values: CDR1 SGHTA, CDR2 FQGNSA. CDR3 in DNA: TGTGCCAGCAGCTTAGGCTATGTGGCTGGGGCCCGCTACGAGCAGTACTTC. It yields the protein CASSLGYVAGARYEQYF. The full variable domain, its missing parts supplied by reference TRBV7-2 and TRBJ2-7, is GAGVSQSPSNKVTEKGKDVELRCDPISGHTALYWYRQSLGQGLEFLIYFQGNSAPDKSGLPSDRFSAERTGGSVSTLTIQRTQQEDSAVYLCASSLGYVAGARYEQYFGPGTRLTVT.

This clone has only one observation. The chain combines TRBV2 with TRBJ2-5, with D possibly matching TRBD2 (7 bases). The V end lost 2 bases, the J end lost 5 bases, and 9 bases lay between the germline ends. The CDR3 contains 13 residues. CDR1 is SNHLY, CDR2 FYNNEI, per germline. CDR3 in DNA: TGTGCCAGCAGTGAAAGGGGGGGGGAGACCCAGTACTTC. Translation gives CASSERGGETQYF.

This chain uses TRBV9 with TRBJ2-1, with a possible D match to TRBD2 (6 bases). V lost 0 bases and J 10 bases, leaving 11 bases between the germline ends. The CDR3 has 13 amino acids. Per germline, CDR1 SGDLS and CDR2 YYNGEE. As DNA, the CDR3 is TGTGCCAGCAGCGTAGGTGTGGCGGGAGAGCAGTTCTTC. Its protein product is CASSVGVAGEQFF. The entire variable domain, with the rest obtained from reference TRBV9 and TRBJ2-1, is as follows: DSGVTQTPKHLITATGQRVTLRCSPRSGDLSVYWYQQSLDQGLQFLIQYYNGEERAKGNILERFSAQQFPDLHSELNLSSLELGDSALYFCASSVGVAGEQFFGPGTRLTVL.

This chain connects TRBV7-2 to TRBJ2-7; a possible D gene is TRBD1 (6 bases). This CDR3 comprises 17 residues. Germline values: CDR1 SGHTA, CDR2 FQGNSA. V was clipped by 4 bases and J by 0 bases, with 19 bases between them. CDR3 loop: CASSSGTQPHISYEQYF. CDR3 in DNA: TGTGCCAGCAGCTCCGGGACACAGCCTCATATCTCCTACGAGCAGTACTTC.

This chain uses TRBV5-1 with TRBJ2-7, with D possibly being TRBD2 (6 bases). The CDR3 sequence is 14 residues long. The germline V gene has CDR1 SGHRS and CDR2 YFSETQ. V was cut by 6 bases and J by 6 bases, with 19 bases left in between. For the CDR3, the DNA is TGCGCCAGCAAGTCGGGGGATGCGGCCCTCGAGCAGTACTTC. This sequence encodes CASKSGDAALEQYF.

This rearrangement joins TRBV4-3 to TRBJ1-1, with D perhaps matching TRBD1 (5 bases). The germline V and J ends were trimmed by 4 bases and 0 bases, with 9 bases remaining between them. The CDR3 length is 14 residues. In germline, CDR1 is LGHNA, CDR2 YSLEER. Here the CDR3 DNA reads TGCGCCAGCAGCCGGGGGGTGGTGAACACTGAAGCTTTCTTT. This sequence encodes CASSRGVVNTEAFF.

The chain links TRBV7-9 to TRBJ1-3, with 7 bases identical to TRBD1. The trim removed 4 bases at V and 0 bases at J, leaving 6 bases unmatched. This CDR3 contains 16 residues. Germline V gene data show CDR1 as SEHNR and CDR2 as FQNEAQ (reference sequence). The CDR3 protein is CASSSSWDSSGNTIYF. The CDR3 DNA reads TGTGCCAGCAGCTCCTCCTGGGACAGCTCTGGAAACACCATATATTTT.

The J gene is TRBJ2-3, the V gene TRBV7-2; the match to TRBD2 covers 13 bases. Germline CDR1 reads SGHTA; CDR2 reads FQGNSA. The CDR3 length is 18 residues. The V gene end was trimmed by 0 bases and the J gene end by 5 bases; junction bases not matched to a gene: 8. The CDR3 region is CASSLAITSGRAIDTQYF. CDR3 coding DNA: TGTGCCAGCAGCTTAGCGATCACTAGCGGGAGGGCCATAGATACGCAGTATTTT.

The CDR3 DNA follows: TGCAGTGCTAGTGCGGCCTACGAGCAGTACTTC. As protein: CSASAAYEQYF. The genes are TRBV20-1 and TRBJ2-7; D is undetermined. Trimming cost V 3 bases and J 2 bases, with 5 bases left between them. The CDR3 covers 11 residues. Per the germline V gene, CDR1 is DFQATT and CDR2 is SNEGSKA (reference sequence).

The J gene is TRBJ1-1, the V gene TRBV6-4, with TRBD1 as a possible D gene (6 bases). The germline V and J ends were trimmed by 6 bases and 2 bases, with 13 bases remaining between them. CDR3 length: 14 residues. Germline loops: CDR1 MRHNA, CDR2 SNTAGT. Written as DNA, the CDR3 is TGTGCCAGCAGACCACAGGGATTCAACACTGAAGCTTTCTTT. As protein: CASRPQGFNTEAFF.